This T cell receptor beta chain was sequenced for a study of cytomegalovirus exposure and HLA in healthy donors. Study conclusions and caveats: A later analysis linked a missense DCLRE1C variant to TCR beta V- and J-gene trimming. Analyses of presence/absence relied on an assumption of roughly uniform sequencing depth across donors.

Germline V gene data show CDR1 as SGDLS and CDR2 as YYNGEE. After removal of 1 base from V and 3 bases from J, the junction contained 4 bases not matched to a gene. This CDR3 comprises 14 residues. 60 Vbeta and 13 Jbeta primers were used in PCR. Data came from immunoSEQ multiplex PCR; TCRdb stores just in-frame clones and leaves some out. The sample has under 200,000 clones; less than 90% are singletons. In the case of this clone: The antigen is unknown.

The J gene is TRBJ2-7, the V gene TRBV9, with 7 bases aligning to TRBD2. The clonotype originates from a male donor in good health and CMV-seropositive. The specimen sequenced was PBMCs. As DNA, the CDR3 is TGTGCCAGCAGCGTAAGTGGGAGGGGCTACGAGCAGTACTTC. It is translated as CASSVSGRGYEQYF.